One sample yielded the 19 T cell receptor beta chains listed below, sequenced in a study of T cells after yellow fever vaccination. In TCRdb, the 5' RACE reads were re-called with MiXCR into one record per CDR3 protein. Found here are over 110,000 distinct CDR3 sequences, approximately 7.7% of them singletons; the top ten hold around 0.73%. The specimen was CD4+ T cells sorted from PBMCs, collected 5 days after the yellow fever booster vaccination. These receptors came from a man aged 25 to 40 who received the YFV17D yellow fever vaccine.

This clonotype was observed many times. The genes are TRBV7-2 and TRBJ2-7; D is possibly TRBD1 (5 bases). The ends were cut back, 5 bases at V and 3 bases at J, with 11 bases in the middle. Germline V gene lookup returns CDR1 SGHTA and CDR2 FQGNSA. The CDR3 covers 13 residues. The CDR3 sequence: CASSKTDSYEQYF. The DNA for the CDR3 is TGTGCCAGCAGCAAAACCGACAGCTACGAGCAGTACTTC.

The V gene is TRBV9, the J gene TRBJ2-1; TRBD2 matches 7 bases. CDR3 length equals 19 residues. CDR1 is SGDLS and CDR2 is YYNGEE in the germline V gene. V lost 0 bases and J lost 4; bases outside the gene matches: 16. For the CDR3, the DNA is TGTGCCAGCAGCGTAGGAATAAGCGGGACTCGGTCGGGATACAATGAGCAGTTCTTC. This encodes CASSVGISGTRSGYNEQFF. Using reference TRBV9 and TRBJ2-1 for the parts outside the CDR3, the full variable domain is DSGVTQTPKHLITATGQRVTLRCSPRSGDLSVYWYQQSLDQGLQFLIQYYNGEERAKGNILERFSAQQFPDLHSELNLSSLELGDSALYFCASSVGISGTRSGYNEQFFGPGTRLTVL.

Ten or more counts support this clonotype. The genes are TRBV7-2 and TRBJ1-4, with D unclear. CDR3 length equals 14 residues. The germline CDR1 and CDR2 sequences are SGHTA and FQGNSA. Deletions cut 1 base from V and 7 bases from J, with 10 bases between. Written as DNA, the CDR3 is TGTGCCAGCAGCTTAGTGGGGAAGGGTGAAAAACTGTTTTTT. The encoded protein is CASSLVGKGEKLFF.

This clonotype was recorded at least ten times. V usage is TRBV19 and J usage is TRBJ1-5, with 7 bases fitting TRBD1. The CDR3 sequence is 15 residues long. Trimming at V came to 5 bases and at J to 0 bases, leaving 4 bases not matched to a gene. Germline lookup yields CDR1 LNHDA and CDR2 SQIVND (reference sequence). Written as DNA, the CDR3 is TGTGCCAGTAGTTCCGGACAGGCTAGCAATCAGCCCCAGCATTTT. Protein product: CASSSGQASNQPQHF.

The chain uses TRBV7-2 and TRBJ2-3; D possibly corresponds to TRBD1 (6 bases). Germline V lookup: CDR1 SGHTA, CDR2 FQGNSA. Trimming left V 6 bases short and J 2 bases short, with 15 bases between. The CDR3 sequence is 15 residues long. In nucleotides, the CDR3 is TGTGCCAGCAGTTTTGGGGGACATCCCACAGATACGCAGTATTTT. It yields the protein CASSFGGHPTDTQYF.

This clonotype has ten or more counts. The chain uses TRBV20-1 and TRBJ2-7, with 9 bases identical to TRBD2. This CDR3 has 15 residues. CDR1 DFQATT and CDR2 SNEGSKA come from the germline V gene (reference sequence). Trimming at V came to 2 bases and at J to 2 bases, leaving 7 bases not matched to a gene. CDR3 DNA sequence: TGCAGTGCTAGACAGACTAGCGGAACGCCCTACGAGCAGTACTTC. Amino acids: CSARQTSGTPYEQYF.

In this sample, this clonotype turned up many times. The chain has TRBV14 and TRBJ1-5; maybe TRBD1 (5 bases). V was pared by 0 bases and J by 0 bases, with 15 bases between. The germline CDR1 and CDR2 sequences are SGHDN and FVKESK. This CDR3 region has 18 residues. The CDR3 DNA reads TGTGCCAGCAGCCAAGATAGAGGGGATGTACATAGCAATCAGCCCCAGCATTTT. It encodes CASSQDRGDVHSNQPQHF.

For the CDR3, the DNA is TGCAGCACAAAACAGGGGTTCGACACTGAAGCTTTCTTT. Its protein is CSTKQGFDTEAFF. The J gene is TRBJ1-1, the V gene TRBV29-1; the match to TRBD1 covers 7 bases. The length of the CDR3 is 13 residues. V shed 8 bases, J shed 3 bases, and the junction held 9 bases outside the gene matches. Germline lookup yields CDR1 SQVTM and CDR2 ANQGSEA.

This clonotype was detected ten times or more. This sequence joins TRBV5-4 and TRBJ2-1; unclear D gene. With 2 bases removed from V and 7 bases from J, the gap between germline ends came to 4 bases. The CDR3 consists of 11 residues. Germline V gene sequence: CDR1 SGHNT, CDR2 YYREEE (reference sequence). This chain's CDR3 is CASSFMNEQFF. The CDR3 nucleotides are TGTGCCAGCAGCTTTATGAATGAGCAGTTCTTC.

This clonotype was detected ten times or more. The chain uses TRBV7-2 and TRBJ2-5; D remains ambiguous. The ends were cut back, 7 bases at V and 1 base at J, with 7 bases in the middle. From germline, CDR1 is SGHTA and CDR2 FQGNSA. The CDR3 length is 12 residues. In nucleotides, the CDR3 is TGTGCCAGCACTGGCCTCCAAGAGACCCAGTACTTC. Translation: CASTGLQETQYF.

This clonotype has a handful of counts. The chain uses TRBV20-1 and TRBJ1-4; D call uncertain. Germline values: CDR1 DFQATT, CDR2 SNEGSKA (reference sequence). The CDR3 has 14 amino acids. Trimming shortened V by 3 bases and J by 4 bases, and 12 bases separated the two germline ends. CDR3 bases: TGCAGTGCTAGTATCGGGCCAATTAATGAAAAACTGTTTTTT. Encoded protein: CSASIGPINEKLFF.

In this sample, this clonotype turned up many times. The V and J genes are TRBV27 and TRBJ1-2; the match to TRBD1 covers 9 bases. The germline gives CDR1 MNHEY, CDR2 SMNVEV (reference sequence). With V trimmed by 5 bases and J by 5 bases, 9 bases remained unmatched. The CDR3 has 15 residues. CDR3 coding DNA: TGTGCCAGCAGTCGCCGGGACAGGGCATCTTATGGCTACACCTTC. Residues: CASSRRDRASYGYTF.

DNA of the CDR3: TGCGCCAGCAGCCAGGGTGGCGGCACAGGGACCTACGAGCAGTACTTC. It yields the protein CASSQGGGTGTYEQYF. The chain recombines TRBV4-3 with TRBJ2-7; TRBD1 might be the D (6 bases). Per the germline V gene, CDR1 is LGHNA and CDR2 is YSLEER. The V end was cut by 3 bases, the J end by 2 bases, with 17 bases between. The CDR3 is 16 amino acids.

The table lists this clonotype with many counts. The genes are TRBV2 and TRBJ2-5; TRBD2 is a possible D gene (5 bases). V shed 3 bases and J shed 4 bases, with 12 bases lying between them. The CDR3 runs 14 residues. CDR1 SNHLY and CDR2 FYNNEI come from the germline V gene. This CDR3 reads CASSEGSFGETQYF. CDR3 in DNA: TGTGCCAGCAGTGAGGGGAGCTTTGGAGAGACCCAGTACTTC. Based on the CDR3 plus reference TRBV2 and TRBJ2-5, the full variable domain is EPEVTQTPSHQVTQMGQEVILRCVPISNHLYFYWYRQILGQKVEFLVSFYNNEISEKSEIFDDQFSVERPDGSNFTLKIRSTKLEDSAMYFCASSEGSFGETQYFGPGTRLLVL.

The sample holds many counts of this clonotype. V gene TRBV29-1 combines with J gene TRBJ2-3, with 8 bases aligning to TRBD1. The J segment lost 3 bases and the V segment lost 6 bases, leaving 11 bases of the junction unmatched. The CDR3 loop spans 15 amino acids. From germline, CDR1 is SQVTM and CDR2 ANQGSEA. This CDR3 is CSVGGQGLRTDTQYF. CDR3 coding DNA: TGCAGCGTCGGTGGACAGGGATTGAGAACAGATACGCAGTATTTT.

In this sample, this clonotype turned up a few times. The chain carries TRBV20-1 and TRBJ2-7; TRBD2 aligns across 9 bases. This CDR3 has 17 amino acids. Per the germline V gene, CDR1 is DFQATT and CDR2 is SNEGSKA (reference sequence). The V and J ends lost 0 bases and 4 bases, in that order; junction bases with no gene match: 13. CDR3 amino acids: CSARDLGSGSLGYEQYF. CDR3 sequence (DNA): TGCAGTGCTAGAGATCTGGGTAGCGGGAGCCTTGGGTACGAGCAGTACTTC.

This clonotype occurred many times. The chain links TRBV5-6 to TRBJ2-6; the match to TRBD1 covers 7 bases. Germline loops: CDR1 SGHDT, CDR2 YYEEEE. The CDR3 is 20 amino acids. Unmatched junction bases numbered 16, after V lost 4 bases and J lost 0 bases. DNA of the CDR3: TGTGCCAGCAGCACTCCCGGGACAGAGAATTTAAACTCTGGGGCCAACGTCCTGACTTTC. Its protein product is CASSTPGTENLNSGANVLTF. Full variable domain (outside the CDR3, taken from reference TRBV5-6 and TRBJ2-6): DAGVTQSPTHLIKTRGQQVTLRCSPKSGHDTVSWYQQALGQGPQFIFQYYEEEERQRGNFPDRFSGHQFPNYSSELNVNALLLGDSALYLCASSTPGTENLNSGANVLTFGAGSRLTVL.

This clonotype was seen repeatedly, ten times or more. The chain recombines TRBV12-3 or TRBV12-4 with TRBJ1-1; TRBD1 agrees at 7 bases. Unmatched junction bases numbered 6, after V lost 6 bases and J lost 2 bases. The CDR3 is 14 amino acids. The CDR3 nucleotides are TGTGCCAGCAGACCGACAGGGATAAACACTGAAGCTTTCTTT. It is translated as CASRPTGINTEAFF.

On this clonotype itself: A much larger clone differs by one base, so this may be a read error. This sequence joins TRBV12-3 or TRBV12-4 and TRBJ2-7; 11 bases map to TRBD1. The CDR3 sequence is 15 residues long. V dropped 5 bases and J dropped 4; count of bases not matched to a gene: 7. As DNA, the CDR3 is TGTGCCAGCAGTACCCGGACAGGGGGCGCTTACGAGCAGTACTTC. Protein sequence: CASSTRTGGAYEQYF.